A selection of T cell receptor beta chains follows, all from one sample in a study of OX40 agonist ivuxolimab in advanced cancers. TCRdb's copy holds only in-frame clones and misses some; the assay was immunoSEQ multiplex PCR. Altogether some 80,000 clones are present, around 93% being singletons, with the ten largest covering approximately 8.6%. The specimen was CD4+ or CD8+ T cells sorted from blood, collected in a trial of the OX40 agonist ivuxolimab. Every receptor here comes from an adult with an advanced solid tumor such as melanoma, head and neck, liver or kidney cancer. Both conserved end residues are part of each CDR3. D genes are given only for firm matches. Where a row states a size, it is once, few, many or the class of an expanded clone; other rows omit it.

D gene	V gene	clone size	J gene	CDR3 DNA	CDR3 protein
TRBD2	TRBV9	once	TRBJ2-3	TGTGCCAGCAGCGTAGCGGCGGGGGTGACAGATACGCAGTATTTT	CASSVAAGVTDTQYF
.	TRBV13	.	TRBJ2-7	TGTGCCAGCAGCTTAGTAGGGGGGGGTTCCTACGAGCAGTACTTC	CASSLVGGGSYEQYF
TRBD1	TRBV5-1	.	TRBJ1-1	TGCGCCAGCAGCTGGACAGGGGGCGCGATGAACACTGAAGCTTTCTTT	CASSWTGGAMNTEAFF
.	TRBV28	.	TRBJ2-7	TGTGCCAGCAGCGGGACGGAGAGCTCCTACGAGCAGTACTTC	CASSGTESSYEQYF
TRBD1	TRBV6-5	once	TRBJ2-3	TGTGCCAGCAGTTACGGGGACAGGGGCGGTACAGATACGCAGTATTTT	CASSYGDRGGTDTQYF
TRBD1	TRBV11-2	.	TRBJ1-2	TGTGCCAGCAGCCTGGGACAGTCTTATGGCTACACCTTC	CASSLGQSYGYTF
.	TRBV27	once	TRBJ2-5	TGTGCCAGCAGTTTCGTGGTCGACAGCCAAAAGACCCAGTACTTC	CASSFVVDSQKTQYF
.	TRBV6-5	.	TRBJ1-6	TGTGCCAGCCATCCCCGAAGAAATTCACCCCTCCACTTT	CASHPRRNSPLHF
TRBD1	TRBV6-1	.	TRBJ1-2	TGTGCCAGCAGTGTAACAGGGGACTATGGCTACACCTTC	CASSVTGDYGYTF
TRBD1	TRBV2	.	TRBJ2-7	TGTGCCGGTCGGGGGCAGGGGGCACCCTACGAGCAGTACTTC	CAGRGQGAPYEQYF
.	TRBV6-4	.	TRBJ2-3	TGTGCCAGCAGCTCGGGGGGCCCAGATACGCAGTATTTT	CASSSGGPDTQYF
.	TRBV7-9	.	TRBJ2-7	TGTGCCAGCAGCTTAGATTTTGACGAGCAGTACTTC	CASSLDFDEQYF
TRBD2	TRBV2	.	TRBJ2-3	TGTGCCAGCACTGGGACTAGCCCCGTCCCGGGGACAGATACGCAGTATTTT	CASTGTSPVPGTDTQYF
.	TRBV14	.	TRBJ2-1	TGTGCCAGCAGCCACGAGGTGGTAGCGGTTTTTACCTACAATGAGCAGTTCTTC	CASSHEVVAVFTYNEQFF
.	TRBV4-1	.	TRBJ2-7	TGCGCCAGTGCCGGGACAAACTACGAGCAGTACTTC	CASAGTNYEQYF
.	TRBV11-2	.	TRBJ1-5	TGTGCCAGCAGCTCGGTTAATCAGCCCCAGCATTTT	CASSSVNQPQHF
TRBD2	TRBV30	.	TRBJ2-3	TGTGCCTGGAGTGTAAACCGGATAGCGGGGGCCGAAGATACGCAGTATTTT	CAWSVNRIAGAEDTQYF
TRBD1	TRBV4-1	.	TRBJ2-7	TGCGCCAGCAGCTCGACAGGGGCCTACGAGCAGTACTTC	CASSSTGAYEQYF
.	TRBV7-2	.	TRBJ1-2	TGTGCCAGCATCCTGGGGGGGACCTATGGCTACACCTTC	CASILGGTYGYTF
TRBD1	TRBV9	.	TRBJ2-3	TGTGCCAGCAGCGCTCGGACAGGGGCAATGATTACAGATACGCAGTATTTT	CASSARTGAMITDTQYF
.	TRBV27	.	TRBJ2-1	TGTGCCAGCAGTCCGGGGGCCTCCTACAATGAGCAGTTCTTC	CASSPGASYNEQFF
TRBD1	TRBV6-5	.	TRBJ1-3	TGTGCCAGCAGCCACAGGGGGCTTGGAAACACCATATATTTT	CASSHRGLGNTIYF
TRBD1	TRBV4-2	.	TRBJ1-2	TGTGCCAGCAGCCGGGGGTTAACAGGGGAATTCCATGGCTACACCTTC	CASSRGLTGEFHGYTF
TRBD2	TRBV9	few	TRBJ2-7	TGTGCCAGCAGCGTAGCGACTAGCGGGGGCCCGCAGTACTTC	CASSVATSGGPQYF
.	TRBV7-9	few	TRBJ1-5	TGTGCCAGCAGCTTACCGGGCCAGCCCCAGCATTTT	CASSLPGQPQHF
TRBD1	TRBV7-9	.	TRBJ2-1	TGTGCCAGCAGCCTACCCCGGACAGGTGTATCCTACAATGAGCAGTTCTTC	CASSLPRTGVSYNEQFF
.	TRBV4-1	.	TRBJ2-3	TGCGCCAGCAGCCCCCCTGGGGGAGTCAGCACAGATACGCAGTATTTT	CASSPPGGVSTDTQYF
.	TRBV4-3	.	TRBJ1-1	TGCGCCAGCAGCCGGGACTGGGGGATGTTGAACACTGAAGCTTTCTTT	CASSRDWGMLNTEAFF
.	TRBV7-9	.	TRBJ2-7	TGTGCCAGCAGCTACGGACAGTCCTACGAGCAGTACTTC	CASSYGQSYEQYF
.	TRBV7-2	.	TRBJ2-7	TGTGCCAGCAGTTTCCTAGGACCCACCGAGCAGTACTTC	CASSFLGPTEQYF
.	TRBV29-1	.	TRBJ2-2	TGCAGCGTGGAGACAGAGAACACCGGGGAGCTGTTTTTT	CSVETENTGELFF
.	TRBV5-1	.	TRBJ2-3	TGCGCCAGCAGCTTGGCCAGCATTGGTACAGGATGGTCCCTCGGGGATACGCAGTATTTT	CASSLASIGTGWSLGDTQYF
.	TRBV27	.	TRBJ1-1	TGTGCCAGCAGCGGACGGGAGAACACTGAAGCTTTCTTT	CASSGRENTEAFF
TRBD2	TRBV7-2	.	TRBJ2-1	TGTGCCAGCAGTCAGGGACTAGCGGGGGGAAATGAGCAGTTCTTC	CASSQGLAGGNEQFF
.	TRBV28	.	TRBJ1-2	TGTGCCAGCAGTTTTCCAGTGGACCGCTTGTACACCTTC	CASSFPVDRLYTF